The 29 T cell receptor beta chains presented below share a single source sample, sequenced in a study of T cell repertoires in cytomegalovirus infection. From the reads, TCRdb called clonotypes with MiXCR, one entry per CDR3 protein. The sample has 600,000 to 800,000 distinct CDR3 sequences, more than 20% seen once. Sequenced input: CD8+ T cells from PBMCs. These receptors were collected from a human donor in good health (CMV status not recorded). Some clones in this sample may be carry-over from other donors' samples.

This clonotype was seen a handful of times. This chain uses TRBV20-1 with TRBJ1-4; D gene ambiguous. V was cut by 2 bases and J by 7 bases, with 11 bases left in between. This CDR3 spans 13 amino acids. The germline gives CDR1 DFQATT, CDR2 SNEGSKA (reference sequence). For the CDR3, the DNA is TGCAGTGCTAGACCCGGACCCCCTGAAAAACTGTTTTTT. Residues: CSARPGPPEKLFF.

This clonotype was detected ten times or more. The V gene is TRBV7-6, the J gene TRBJ2-3; 10 nucleotides line up with TRBD2. With V trimmed by 4 bases and J by 8 bases, 18 bases remained unmatched. Germline V CDR1 and CDR2: SGHVS, FNYEAQ. This CDR3 has 18 residues. The CDR3 region is CASSSYSGTSELVGTQYF. Here the CDR3 DNA reads TGTGCCAGCAGCTCTTATTCCGGGACTAGCGAGTTGGTGGGTACGCAGTATTTT. The whole variable domain, filled in from reference TRBV7-6 and TRBJ2-3, reads GAGVSQSPRYKVTKRGQDVALRCDPISGHVSLYWYRQALGQGPEFLTYFNYEAQQDKSGLPNDRFSAERPEGSISTLTIQRTEQRDSAMYRCASSSYSGTSELVGTQYFGPGTRLTVL.

The sample holds many counts of this clonotype. The CDR3 region is CASSSAGTHNYGYTF. CDR3 coding DNA: TGTGCCAGCAGCTCCGCCGGGACACATAACTATGGCTACACCTTC. This rearrangement joins TRBV7-8 to TRBJ1-2, with a weak D call TRBD1 (6 bases). V was clipped by 4 bases and J by 1 base, with 13 bases between them. From germline, CDR1 is SGHVS and CDR2 FQNEAQ. The CDR3 covers 15 residues.

V is TRBV6-2 or TRBV6-3 and J is TRBJ2-3, with D tentatively TRBD2 (6 bases). Trimming pared 8 bases from V and 5 bases from J, leaving 17 bases between. Germline CDR1 MNHEY, CDR2 SVGEGT. This CDR3 region has 14 residues. The CDR3 DNA sequence: TGTGCCAGCCTACGGCCGGGGGAGGAAGATACGCAGTATTTT. Translated: CASLRPGEEDTQYF.

This clonotype has a count of ten or more. The gene calls are TRBV20-1 and TRBJ2-1; D unresolved. The V end lost 5 bases, the J end lost 4 bases, and 12 bases lay between the germline ends. The CDR3 has 13 residues. Germline CDR1 reads DFQATT; CDR2 reads SNEGSKA (reference sequence). The CDR3 sequence is CSAQALTYNEQFF. The CDR3, as DNA: TGCAGTGCTCAGGCCCTCACTTACAATGAGCAGTTCTTC.

This clonotype has at least ten counts. The chain recombines TRBV28 with TRBJ2-7, with D maybe TRBD1 (6 bases). Germline V gene lookup returns CDR1 MDHEN and CDR2 SYDVKM. The V and J ends lost 3 bases and 5 bases respectively, with 17 bases between them. CDR3 length: 15 amino acids. CDR3 nucleotides: TGTGCCAGCAGTTTGTGGAGTGGGGGCTTGGACGAGCAGTACGTC. Its protein product is CASSLWSGGLDEQYV.

This clonotype was counted ten times or more. V usage is TRBV7-9 and J usage is TRBJ1-5, with a possible D match to TRBD1 (5 bases). Trimming left V 5 bases short and J 4 bases short, with 15 bases between. Germline loops: CDR1 SEHNR, CDR2 FQNEAQ (reference sequence). This CDR3 has 15 amino acids. CDR3 DNA: TGTGCCAGCAGCCCAGACAGTCAACTGAATCAGCCCCAGCATTTT. It codes for CASSPDSQLNQPQHF.

Details on this clonotype: Possible read error: a much larger clone is one base away. This chain uses TRBV11-2 with TRBJ2-2, with 12 nucleotides matching TRBD2. The V and J ends lost 5 bases and 4 bases, in that order; junction bases with no gene match: 8. The CDR3 length is 17 residues. Germline lookup yields CDR1 SGHAT and CDR2 FQNNGV. The CDR3 DNA reads as TGTGCCAGCAGCCTAACCCGACTAGCGGGGGTCACCGGGGAGCTGTTTTTT. Its protein is CASSLTRLAGVTGELFF.

The chain has TRBV14 and TRBJ1-1, with unresolved D. This CDR3 region has 13 residues. In germline, CDR1 is SGHDN, CDR2 FVKESK. V gave up 1 base and J gave up 8 bases, with 11 bases separating them. CDR3 DNA sequence: TGTGCCAGCAGCCAAGGGTCCGGCCCCGAAGCTTTCTTT. The encoded protein is CASSQGSGPEAFF. The full variable domain, its missing parts supplied by reference TRBV14 and TRBJ1-1, is EAGVTQFPSHSVIEKGQTVTLRCDPISGHDNLYWYRRVMGKEIKFLLHFVKESKQDESGMPNNRFLAERTGGTYSTLKVQPAELEDSGVYFCASSQGSGPEAFFGQGTRLTVV.

This clonotype was detected many times. The chain employs TRBV7-8 and TRBJ2-7, with D unresolved. CDR3 length: 14 residues. Germline CDR1 SGHVS, CDR2 FQNEAQ. V was clipped by 5 bases and J by 1 base, with 12 bases between them. The CDR3 reads CASSPLRSSYEQYV. The CDR3 DNA is TGTGCCAGCAGCCCCCTACGTAGTTCCTACGAGCAGTACGTC.

This clonotype has more than one count but fewer than ten. This chain links TRBV4-1 with TRBJ2-1; 8 nucleotides match TRBD2. Germline loops: CDR1 MGHRA, CDR2 YSYEKL. The CDR3 has 11 residues. The trim removed 4 bases at V and 12 bases at J, leaving 2 bases unmatched. This CDR3 is CASSPGGGQFF. Written as DNA, the CDR3 is TGCGCCAGCAGCCCGGGGGGGGGGCAGTTCTTC.

The rearrangement uses TRBV29-1 and TRBJ1-1; D not certain. The germline gives CDR1 SQVTM, CDR2 ANQGSEA. CDR3 length: 12 amino acids. V shed 5 bases and J shed 1 base, with 8 bases lying between them. The CDR3 protein is CSVKRENTEAFF. In nucleotides, the CDR3 is TGCAGCGTTAAGCGGGAGAACACTGAAGCTTTCTTT.

The chain links TRBV12-3 or TRBV12-4 to TRBJ2-1; the match to TRBD2 covers 10 bases. The CDR3 has 16 residues. V was pared by 5 bases and J by 10 bases, with 14 bases of the junction left unmatched. The DNA of the CDR3 is TGTGCCAGCAGTACCCGAAGCGGGGGGGCATCCTGGGAGCAGTTCTTC. Its protein is CASSTRSGGASWEQFF.

The table lists this clonotype with a few counts. The chain couples TRBV25-1 to TRBJ1-1; TRBD1 might be the D (6 bases). CDR3 length equals 16 residues. CDR1 and CDR2 from the germline V gene are MGHDK and SYGVNS. The germline V and J ends were trimmed by 3 bases and 1 base, with 15 bases remaining between them. The CDR3 spells CASSDPTGISNTEAFF. The CDR3 nucleotides are TGTGCCAGCAGTGATCCGACAGGAATTTCGAACACTGAAGCTTTCTTT. Filled out from reference TRBV25-1 and TRBJ1-1, the complete variable domain reads EADIYQTPRYLVIGTGKKITLECSQTMGHDKMYWYQQDPGMELHLIHYSYGVNSTEKGDLSSESTVSRIRTEHFPLTLESARPSHTSQYLCASSDPTGISNTEAFFGQGTRLTVV.

This clonotype showed up just a few times. This chain joins TRBV4-1 and TRBJ2-1, with D possibly being TRBD1 (5 bases). CDR1 and CDR2 from the germline V gene are MGHRA and YSYEKL. V lost 0 bases and J 4 bases, leaving 13 bases between the germline ends. This CDR3 contains 16 residues. CDR3 nucleotide sequence: TGCGCCAGCAGCCAAGATCTGGCACAGGCTTACAATGAGCAGTTCTTC. This encodes CASSQDLAQAYNEQFF.

Only a few counts were recorded for this clonotype. The chain uses TRBV28 and TRBJ1-1, with D possibly being TRBD1 (5 bases). V dropped 3 bases and J dropped 4 bases, with 12 bases sitting between them. This CDR3 has 14 amino acids. The V gene's germline CDR1 is MDHEN and CDR2 SYDVKM. The CDR3 bases are TGTGCCAGCAGTTTCCCGGGGCGGGGCACTGAAGCTTTCTTT. Its translation: CASSFPGRGTEAFF.

This clonotype has only a few counts. This sequence joins TRBV20-1 and TRBJ1-1; 12 bases match TRBD1. Germline CDR1 DFQATT, CDR2 SNEGSKA (reference sequence). CDR3 length: 16 residues. Trimming removed 6 bases from V and 1 base from J; junction bases left unmatched: 9. As DNA, the CDR3 is TGCAGTGCAGCGGGACAGGGGGCTTTTACGAACACTGAAGCTTTCTTT. It translates to CSAAGQGAFTNTEAFF.

As regards this clonotype: With a much larger clone just one base away, this may be a read error. No conserved phenylalanine or tryptophan is present at the end of the CDR3, so a read error is the likely explanation. The V and J genes are TRBV7-3 and TRBJ2-4, with 7 bases aligning to TRBD1. Germline lookup yields CDR1 SGHTA and CDR2 FQGTGA. V lost 4 bases and J lost 2; bases outside the gene matches: 11. The CDR3 consists of 17 residues. The CDR3 DNA reads as TGTGCCAGCAGCTCCCCCACCCCGGGACAGACCAAAAACATTCAGTACATC. As protein: CASSSPTPGQTKNIQYI.

This clonotype appeared a few times. The J gene is TRBJ1-2, the V gene TRBV7-6, with D hard to call. The germline V gene has CDR1 SGHVS and CDR2 FNYEAQ. The CDR3 extends over 14 amino acids. V shed 0 bases and J shed 4 bases, with 9 bases lying between them. CDR3 region: CASSLAPQPYGYTF. The CDR3 coding sequence is TGTGCCAGCAGCTTAGCCCCCCAGCCCTATGGCTACACCTTC.

The table lists this clonotype with a few counts. The CDR3 nucleotides read TGTGCCAGCTCACCACCGGGGTCGTACTTTAGCACAGATACGCAGTATTTT. Residues: CASSPPGSYFSTDTQYF. The V call is TRBV18, the J call TRBJ2-3; D is uncertain. This CDR3 spans 17 amino acids. The germline gives CDR1 KGHSH, CDR2 LQKENI. Trimming removed 0 bases at V and 0 bases at J, with 13 bases between.

There are a few counts of this clonotype. The J gene is TRBJ2-1, the V gene TRBV2, with D uncertain. V was pared by 10 bases and J by 6 bases, with 7 bases between. This CDR3 is built from 10 residues. From germline, CDR1 is SNHLY and CDR2 FYNNEI. In nucleotides, the CDR3 is TGTGCCACCGTTAGCAATGAGCAGTTCTTC. It specifies CATVSNEQFF.

This clonotype was counted a few times. A junction boundary mismatches the germline segment, possibly from a read error. DNA of the CDR3: TGTGCCAGCCGGAAGATTAACAGTGAAGCTTTCTTT. Translating gives CASRKINSEAFF. The rearrangement links TRBV25-1 to TRBJ1-1; the D is unclear. The CDR3 is made up of 12 amino acids. The germline CDR1 and CDR2 sequences are MGHDK and SYGVNS.

This clonotype occurred a few times. The rearrangement links TRBV14 to TRBJ2-3, with 8 bases lining up with TRBD2. Trimming at V came to 5 bases and at J to 5 bases, leaving 6 bases not matched to a gene. The CDR3 sequence is 14 residues long. The V gene's germline CDR1 is SGHDN and CDR2 FVKESK. DNA for the CDR3: TGTGCCAGCAGCTATTCGGGGGGGCAAGATACGCAGTATTTT. The encoded protein is CASSYSGGQDTQYF.

This clonotype turned up a few times. With a much larger clone just one base away, this may be a read error. The V gene is TRBV7-2, the J gene TRBJ2-2; the match to TRBD2 covers 9 bases. The CDR3 consists of 18 residues. V was pared by 4 bases and J by 2 bases, with 11 bases of the junction left unmatched. The germline gives CDR1 SGHTA, CDR2 FQGNSA. CDR3 protein: CASSSRTSEGTNTGELFF. The CDR3, as DNA: TGTGCCAGCAGCTCTAGGACTAGCGAGGGAACCAACACCGGGGAGCTGTTTTTT. Together with reference TRBV7-2 and TRBJ2-2, the CDR3 gives the full variable domain: GAGVSQSPSNKVTEKGKDVELRCDPISGHTALYWYRQSLGQGLEFLIYFQGNSAPDKSGLPSDRFSAERTGGSVSTLTIQRTQQEDSAVYLCASSSRTSEGTNTGELFFGEGSRLTVL.

This clonotype has more than one count but fewer than ten. The chain couples TRBV7-9 to TRBJ1-1, with TRBD1 as a possible D gene (6 bases). CDR3 length: 16 amino acids. CDR1 is SEHNR and CDR2 is FQNEAQ in the germline V gene (reference sequence). V shed 5 bases and J shed 0 bases, with 16 bases lying between them. The CDR3, as DNA: TGTGCCAGCAGCGTGTCGGGTCAGGGGTTGAACACTGAAGCTTTCTTT. Translation: CASSVSGQGLNTEAFF.

The V gene is TRBV2, the J gene TRBJ2-1, with D unresolved. The CDR3 is made up of 11 amino acids. Trimming removed 6 bases at V and 3 bases at J, with 3 bases between. The germline gives CDR1 SNHLY, CDR2 FYNNEI. For the CDR3, the DNA is TGTGCCAGCAGGAACTACAATGAGCAGTTCTTC. Residues: CASRNYNEQFF.

This clonotype has only a few counts. The genes are TRBV6-2 or TRBV6-3 and TRBJ2-7; 7 bases are a match to TRBD1. CDR3 length: 19 amino acids. V was pared by 4 bases and J by 0 bases, with 18 bases of the junction left unmatched. Germline CDR1 reads MNHEY; CDR2 reads SVGEGT. This CDR3 reads CASSSSPWTGDFSSYEQYF. CDR3 DNA sequence: TGTGCCAGCAGTTCATCCCCATGGACAGGCGACTTTTCCTCCTACGAGCAGTACTTC.

This clonotype was seen at least ten times. This sequence joins TRBV6-5 and TRBJ2-7; 7 positions match TRBD1. With 0 bases clipped from V and 4 bases from J, the junction kept 6 bases outside the gene matches. Looked up from germline, CDR1 is MNHEY and CDR2 is SVGAGI. This CDR3 is built from 15 residues. The CDR3 is CASSYSTGMGYEQYF. CDR3 nucleotides: TGTGCCAGCAGTTACTCGACAGGGATGGGGTACGAGCAGTACTTC.

V gene TRBV27 combines with J gene TRBJ2-1; D ambiguous. The CDR3 has 15 amino acids. V was shortened by 2 bases and J by 2 bases, with 10 bases between the two germline ends. Germline V gene sequence: CDR1 MNHEY, CDR2 SMNVEV (reference sequence). CDR3 residues: CASSLQRPTYNEQFF. The CDR3 coding sequence is TGTGCCAGCAGTTTACAACGACCTACCTACAATGAGCAGTTCTTC.